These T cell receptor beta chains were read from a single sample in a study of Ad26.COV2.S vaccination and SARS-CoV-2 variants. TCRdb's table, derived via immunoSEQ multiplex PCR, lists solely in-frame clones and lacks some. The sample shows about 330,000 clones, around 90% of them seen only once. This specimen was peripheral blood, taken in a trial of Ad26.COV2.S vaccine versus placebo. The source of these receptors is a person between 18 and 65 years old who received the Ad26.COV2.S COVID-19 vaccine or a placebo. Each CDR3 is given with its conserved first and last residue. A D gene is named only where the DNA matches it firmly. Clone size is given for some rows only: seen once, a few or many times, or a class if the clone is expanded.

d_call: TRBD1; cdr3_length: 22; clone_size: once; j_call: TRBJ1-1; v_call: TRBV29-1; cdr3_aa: CSVERTGGYLRRVWDRPTEAFF; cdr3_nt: TGCAGCGTTGAACGGACAGGGGGGTATTTACGCAGGGTCTGGGATCGACCCACTGAAGCTTTCTTT
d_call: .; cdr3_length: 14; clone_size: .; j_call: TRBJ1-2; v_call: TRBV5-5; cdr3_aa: CASSLIHRAYGYTF; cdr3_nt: TGTGCCAGCAGCTTGATCCACAGGGCCTATGGCTACACCTTC
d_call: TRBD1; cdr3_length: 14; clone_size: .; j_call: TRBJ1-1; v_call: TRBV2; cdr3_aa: CASGGQGANTEAFF; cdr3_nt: TGTGCCAGCGGGGGACAGGGGGCTAATACTGAAGCTTTCTTT
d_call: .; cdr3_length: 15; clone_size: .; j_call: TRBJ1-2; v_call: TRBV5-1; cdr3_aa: CASSSSGLRAYGYTF; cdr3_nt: TGCGCCAGCAGCTCCTCAGGGTTGCGGGCCTATGGCTACACCTTC
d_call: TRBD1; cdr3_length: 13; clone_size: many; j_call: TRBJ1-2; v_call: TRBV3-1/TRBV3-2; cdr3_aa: CASSQTGGKGYTF; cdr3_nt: TGTGCCAGCAGCCAAACAGGGGGCAAGGGCTACACCTTC
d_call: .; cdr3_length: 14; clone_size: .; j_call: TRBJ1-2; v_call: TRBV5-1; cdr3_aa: CASSPRDGGYGYTF; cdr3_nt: TGCGCCAGCAGCCCCCGGGACGGAGGTTATGGCTACACCTTC
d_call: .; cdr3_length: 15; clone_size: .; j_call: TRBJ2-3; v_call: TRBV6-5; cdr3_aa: CAISPQRVSTDTQYF; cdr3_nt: TGTGCCATCTCCCCCCAGCGGGTTAGCACAGATACGCAGTATTTT
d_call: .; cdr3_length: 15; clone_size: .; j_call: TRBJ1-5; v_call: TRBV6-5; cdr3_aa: CASGRGAFGNQPQHF; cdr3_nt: TGTGCCAGTGGTCGGGGGGCATTTGGCAATCAGCCCCAGCATTTT
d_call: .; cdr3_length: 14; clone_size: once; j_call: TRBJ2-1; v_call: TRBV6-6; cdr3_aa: CASRPDRSYNEQFF; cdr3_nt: TGTGCCAGCAGGCCTGACAGGAGCTACAATGAGCAGTTCTTC
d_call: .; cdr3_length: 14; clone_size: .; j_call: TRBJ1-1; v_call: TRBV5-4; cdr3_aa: CASSLGQGGTEAFF; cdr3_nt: TGTGCCAGCAGCTTGGGGCAAGGAGGGACTGAAGCTTTCTTT
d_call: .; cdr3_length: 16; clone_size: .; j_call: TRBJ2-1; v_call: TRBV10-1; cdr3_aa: CASSESPLRGYNEQFF; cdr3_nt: TGCGCCAGCAGTGAGTCGCCCTTAAGGGGCTACAATGAGCAGTTCTTC
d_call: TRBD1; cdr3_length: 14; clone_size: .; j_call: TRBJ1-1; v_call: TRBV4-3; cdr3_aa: CASSQYTGGTEAFF; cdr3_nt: TGCGCCAGCAGCCAATACACAGGGGGCACTGAAGCTTTCTTT
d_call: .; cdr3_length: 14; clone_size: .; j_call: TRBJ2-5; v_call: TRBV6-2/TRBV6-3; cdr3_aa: CASSYSGTKETQYF; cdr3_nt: TGTGCCAGCAGTTACTCCGGGACAAAAGAGACCCAGTACTTC
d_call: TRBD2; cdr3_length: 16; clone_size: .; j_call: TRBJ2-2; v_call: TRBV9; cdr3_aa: CASGRTSGILTGELFF; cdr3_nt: TGTGCCAGCGGAAGGACTAGCGGGATTTTGACCGGGGAGCTGTTTTTT
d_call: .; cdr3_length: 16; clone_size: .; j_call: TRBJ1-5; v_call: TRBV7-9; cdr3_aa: CASSLVGGLSNQPQHF; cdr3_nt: TGTGCCAGCAGCTTAGTCGGGGGACTTAGCAATCAGCCCCAGCATTTT
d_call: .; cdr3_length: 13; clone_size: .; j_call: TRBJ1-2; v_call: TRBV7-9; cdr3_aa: CASSPLKNYGYTF; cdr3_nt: TGTGCCAGCAGCCCGTTAAAGAACTATGGCTACACCTTC
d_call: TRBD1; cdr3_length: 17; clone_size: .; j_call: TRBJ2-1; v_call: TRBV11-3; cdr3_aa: CASSLVWGQGPPNEQFF; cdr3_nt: TGTGCCAGCAGCTTAGTTTGGGGACAGGGACCTCCGAATGAGCAGTTCTTC
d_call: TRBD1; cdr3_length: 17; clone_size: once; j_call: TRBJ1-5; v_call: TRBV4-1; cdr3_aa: CASSQTGTGYSNQPQHF; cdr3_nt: TGCGCCAGCAGCCAAACCGGGACAGGGTATAGCAATCAGCCCCAGCATTTT
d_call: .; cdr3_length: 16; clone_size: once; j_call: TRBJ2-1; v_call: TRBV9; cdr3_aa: CASSVEAVGGYNEQFF; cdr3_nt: TGTGCCAGCAGCGTAGAAGCGGTTGGTGGTTACAATGAGCAGTTCTTC
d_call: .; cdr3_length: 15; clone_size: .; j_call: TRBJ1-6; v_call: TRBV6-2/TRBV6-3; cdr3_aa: CASSYSGTGTSPLHF; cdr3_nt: TGTGCCAGCAGTTACTCGGGGACGGGGACATCACCCCTCCACTTT
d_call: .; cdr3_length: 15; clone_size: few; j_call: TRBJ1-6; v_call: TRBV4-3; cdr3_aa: CASSQDTASSSPLHF; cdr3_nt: TGCGCCAGCAGCCAAGATACAGCCTCCTCGTCACCCCTCCACTTT
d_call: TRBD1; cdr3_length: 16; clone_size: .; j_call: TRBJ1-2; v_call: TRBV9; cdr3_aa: CASSVTDRGLNYGYTF; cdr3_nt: TGTGCCAGCAGCGTTACAGACAGGGGTCTAAACTATGGCTACACCTTC
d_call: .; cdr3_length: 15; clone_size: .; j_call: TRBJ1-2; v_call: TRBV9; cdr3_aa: CASSTRFDTRYGYTF; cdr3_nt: TGTGCCAGCAGCACCCGATTCGACACCCGCTATGGCTACACCTTC
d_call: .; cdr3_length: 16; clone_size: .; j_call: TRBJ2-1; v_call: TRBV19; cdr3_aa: CASSYLGFGRNNEQFF; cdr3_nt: TGTGCCAGTAGTTATTTAGGATTCGGTCGAAACAATGAGCAGTTCTTC
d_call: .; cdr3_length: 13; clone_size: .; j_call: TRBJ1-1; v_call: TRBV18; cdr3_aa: CASSPAKNTEAFF; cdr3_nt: TGTGCCAGCTCACCCGCAAAGAACACTGAAGCTTTCTTT
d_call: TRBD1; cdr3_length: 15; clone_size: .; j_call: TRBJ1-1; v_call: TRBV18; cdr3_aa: CASSPGRTGVTEAFF; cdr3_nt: TGTGCCAGCTCACCAGGAAGGACAGGAGTTACTGAAGCTTTCTTT
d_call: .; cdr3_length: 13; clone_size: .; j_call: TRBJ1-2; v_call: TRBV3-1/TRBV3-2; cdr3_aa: CASSQVILYGYTF; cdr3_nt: TGTGCCAGCAGCCAAGTAATTCTCTATGGCTACACCTTC
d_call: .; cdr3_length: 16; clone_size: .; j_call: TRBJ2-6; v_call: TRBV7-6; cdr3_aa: CASSWAPGSGANVLTF; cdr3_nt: TGTGCCAGCAGCTGGGCGCCGGGGTCAGGGGCCAACGTCCTGACTTTC
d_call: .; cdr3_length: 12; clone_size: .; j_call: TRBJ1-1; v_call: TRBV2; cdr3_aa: CASSWSEGVTFF; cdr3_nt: TGTGCCAGCAGTTGGAGTGAGGGGGTGACTTTCTTT
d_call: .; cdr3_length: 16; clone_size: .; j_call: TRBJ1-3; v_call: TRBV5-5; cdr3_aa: CASSLSDGFSGNTIYF; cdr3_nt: TGTGCCAGCAGCCTGTCGGACGGCTTCTCTGGAAACACCATATATTTT
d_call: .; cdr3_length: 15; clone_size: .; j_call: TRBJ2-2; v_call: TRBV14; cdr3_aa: CASSHGIAYTGELFF; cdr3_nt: TGTGCCAGCAGCCACGGGATCGCCTACACCGGGGAGCTGTTTTTT
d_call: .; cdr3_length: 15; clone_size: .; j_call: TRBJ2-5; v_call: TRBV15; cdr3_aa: CATSSPAANQETQYF; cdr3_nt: TGTGCCACCAGCAGTCCGGCAGCCAACCAAGAGACCCAGTACTTC
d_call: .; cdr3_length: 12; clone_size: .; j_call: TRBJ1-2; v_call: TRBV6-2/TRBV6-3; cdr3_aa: CASSYGNYGYTF; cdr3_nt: TGTGCCAGCAGTTACGGGAACTATGGCTACACCTTC
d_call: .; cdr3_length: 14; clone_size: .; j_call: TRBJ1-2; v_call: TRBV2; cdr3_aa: CASSEAQGWYGYTF; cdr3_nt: TGTGCCAGCAGTGAAGCACAGGGCTGGTATGGCTACACCTTC
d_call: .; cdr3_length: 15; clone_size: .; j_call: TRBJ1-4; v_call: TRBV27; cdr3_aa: CASSLNGGRDEKLFF; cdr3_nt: TGTGCCAGCAGTTTAAATGGAGGCAGGGATGAAAAACTGTTTTTT
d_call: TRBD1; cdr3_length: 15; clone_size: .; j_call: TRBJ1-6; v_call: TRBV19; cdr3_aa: CASSIGTGGNSPLHF; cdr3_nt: TGTGCCAGTAGTATAGGTACAGGGGGAAATTCACCCCTCCACTTT
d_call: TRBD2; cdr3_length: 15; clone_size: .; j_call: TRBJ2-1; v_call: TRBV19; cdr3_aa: CASSRLAGGANEQFF; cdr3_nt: TGTGCCAGTAGTCGTCTAGCGGGAGGAGCCAATGAGCAGTTCTTC
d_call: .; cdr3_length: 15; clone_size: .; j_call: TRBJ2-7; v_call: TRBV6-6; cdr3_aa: CASSLSTGAAYEQYF; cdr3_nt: TGTGCCAGCAGTCTATCGACCGGGGCCGCCTACGAGCAGTACTTC
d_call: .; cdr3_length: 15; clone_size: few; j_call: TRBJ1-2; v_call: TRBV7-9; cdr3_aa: CASSLEQPTNYGYTF; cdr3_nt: TGTGCCAGCAGCTTAGAACAGCCTACTAACTATGGCTACACCTTC
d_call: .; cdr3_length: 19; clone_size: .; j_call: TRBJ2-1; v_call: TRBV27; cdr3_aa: CASSLQTGRTLYFSNEQFF; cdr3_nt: TGTGCCAGCAGTTTACAGACAGGTCGAACTCTTTATTTTTCCAATGAGCAGTTCTTC
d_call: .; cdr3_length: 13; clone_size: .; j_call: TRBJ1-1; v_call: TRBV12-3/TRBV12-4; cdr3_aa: CASSLQGDTEAFF; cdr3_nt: TGTGCCAGCAGTTTGCAGGGAGACACTGAAGCTTTCTTT
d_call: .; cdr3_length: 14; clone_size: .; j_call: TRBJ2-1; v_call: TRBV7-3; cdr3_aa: CASSLTVGHNEQFF; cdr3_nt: TGTGCCAGCAGCTTAACGGTGGGGCACAATGAGCAGTTCTTC
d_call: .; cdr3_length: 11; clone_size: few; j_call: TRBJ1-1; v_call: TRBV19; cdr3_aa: CASRLTGEAFF; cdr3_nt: TGTGCCAGTAGGCTGACAGGCGAAGCTTTCTTT
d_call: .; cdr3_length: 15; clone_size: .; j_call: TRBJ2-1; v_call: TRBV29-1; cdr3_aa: CSVDTGGGGGNEQFF; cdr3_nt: TGCAGCGTCGACACTGGGGGCGGGGGTGGAAATGAGCAGTTCTTC
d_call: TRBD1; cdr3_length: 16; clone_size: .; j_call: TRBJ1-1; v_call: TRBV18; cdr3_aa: CASSPRTGVSGTEAFF; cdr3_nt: TGTGCCAGCTCACCACGGACAGGGGTATCGGGCACTGAAGCTTTCTTT
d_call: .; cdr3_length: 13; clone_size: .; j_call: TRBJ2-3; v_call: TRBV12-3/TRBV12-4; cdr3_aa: CASRDRSRGTQYF; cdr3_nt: TGTGCCAGCCGTGACAGGTCCAGGGGAACGCAGTATTTT
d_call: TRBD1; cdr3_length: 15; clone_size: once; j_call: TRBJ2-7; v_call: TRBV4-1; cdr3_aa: CASSQAGTALYEQYF; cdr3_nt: TGCGCCAGCAGCCAAGCAGGGACAGCCCTATACGAGCAGTACTTC
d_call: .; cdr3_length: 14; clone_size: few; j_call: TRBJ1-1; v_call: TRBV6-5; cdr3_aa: CASSYSIGGTEAFF; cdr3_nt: TGTGCCAGCAGTTACTCAATCGGTGGCACTGAAGCTTTCTTT
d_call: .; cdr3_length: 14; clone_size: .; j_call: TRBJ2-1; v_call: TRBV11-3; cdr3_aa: CASSFGGAKNEQFF; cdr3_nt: TGTGCCAGCAGCTTCGGCGGGGCCAAAAATGAGCAGTTCTTC